This section outlines one T cell receptor beta chain sequence together with its context. This clonotype turned up a few times. Its antigen remains unidentified. No base quality values were provided; no much bigger clone lies one nucleotide off. Sequenced on an Illumina NovaSeq 6000. Using 5'RACE with constant-segment primers, TCRalpha and TCRbeta cDNA libraries were constructed, with sample barcodes and unique molecular identifiers added in the process. RNA was extracted from every sample with Trizol reagent. Library amplification was performed in two PCR steps, and a second sample barcode and Illumina TruSeq adapters were introduced in the second step. Sequencing of the libraries was done on an Illumina NovaSeq, producing 2 x 150 bp paired-end reads. In the source study's methods: With migec v1.2.7, reads were demultiplexed and then collapsed into UMI-guided consensus sequences. Using mixcr v2.1.11, UMI consensuses were aligned to TRA and TRB V and J templates and then assembled into clonotypes. Clonotypes were classified as expanded or contracted when called significant by both edgeR and NoisET, with noise models trained on biological replicates. For edgeR calls, a false discovery rate-adjusted p below 0.01 and a log2 fold-change threshold of 1 were applied. As an exploratory analysis of dynamics, PCA with hierarchical clustering was applied to max-normalized trajectories of the 1000 most abundant clonotypes. Each responding clone was given a CD4 or CD8 phenotype based on the CD4+ and CD8+ repertoires, which had been sequenced separately. Through fastp at Q25 and MiXCR, TCRdb rebuilt clones from the public reads, retaining in-frame beta chains. Each record represents a unique CDR3 protein, reported with the most common genes and DNA among its rows. TCRdb's processing, not the authors', yielded these V and J calls. The sample data list some 180,000 distinct CDR3 sequences, and under 20% of these were observed just once. The ten most abundant clones make up roughly 4.3% of the sample.

The CDR3 sequence holds 14 residues, the cysteine and phenylalanine included. The entry retains the CDR3 DNA only, 42 bases that are in frame from base 1. V lost 5 bases and J lost 7 bases; the stretch between them is 15 bases long. The germline V gene supplies CDR1 MNHEY and CDR2 SVGEGT. Ficoll-Paque density gradient centrifugation was the method used to isolate PBMCs. The sample comes from a study of T-cell memory formation after mild COVID-19 (dated by TCRdb to about 2021). About the full investigation: TCR sequence clusters from the two donors were largely donor specific. In a couple of donors, T-cell clones that expanded and contracted after mild COVID-19 were followed by sequencing TCRalpha and TCRbeta repertoires longitudinally. The cohort comprised two young, previously healthy adult volunteers, one female and one male. General conclusions and limits of the study: Balanced CD4/CD8 phenotypes were observed for clones contracting from day 15 to 85, whereas a bias towards CD4+ was observed for a second wave of clones expanding from day 15 to 37. Some responding clones were detected in pre-infection memory, suggesting pre-existing cross-reactive memory T cells joined the SARS-CoV-2 response. Whether the second-wave clones peaking on day 37 were SARS-CoV-2 specific was not confirmed. Contracting CD4+ clones turned up mainly in the CM and EM memory subsets, whereas EMRA was where CD8+ clones were enriched. Only a couple of mild cases were covered by the study, and larger cohorts that include severe cases with pre-infection samples were considered necessary.

This chain joins TRBV6-2 or TRBV6-3 to TRBJ1-5, with the D gene call left open. Sequences were obtained from PBMCs or a T cell subset sorted from them (not recorded which). The source is a man between 18 and 29 years old who had mild COVID-19 (a few samples of this study predate the infection). The sample titles of this study are shuffled in the database, so cell type and time point are left out; the donor was told from shared clones. The CDR3 in this case is CASSDTGVGQPQHF. The DNA reads TGTGCCAGCAGTGACACCGGGGTGGGACAGCCCCAGCATTTT.